The sequence of this T cell receptor beta chain was determined in a study of blood T cell repertoires in COVID-19. Study background: Sites across the United States, Italy and Spain contributed samples from acute and convalescent COVID-19. T cells, B-cell-depleted T cells, or PBMCs provided the cDNA or gDNA that served as material.

Methods used by the authors: Scientists estimated how many nucleated cells there were by amplifying reference gene primers. Clones were read by immunoSEQ multiplex PCR, and TCRdb kept only the in-frame ones, dropping some. From that table come the V and J calls and clone size; the DNA was used to work out D and trimming. The data hold 50,000 to 65,000 clones, with more than 80% observed a single time. Looked up from germline, CDR1 is SGHDT and CDR2 is YYEEEE. CDR3 length equals 16 residues. Trimming removed 4 bases at V and 4 bases at J, with 21 bases between. The sample taken for sequencing was peripheral blood. This chain joins TRBV5-6 and TRBJ2-7; possible D gene TRBD1, 6 bases. The sequence was collected from a woman in her fifties or sixties with acute or convalescent COVID-19. CDR3 sequence reads: CASSRRTGHPSYEQYF. As DNA, the CDR3 is TGTGCCAGCAGCCGCCGAACAGGGCACCCTTCTTACGAGCAGTACTTC.